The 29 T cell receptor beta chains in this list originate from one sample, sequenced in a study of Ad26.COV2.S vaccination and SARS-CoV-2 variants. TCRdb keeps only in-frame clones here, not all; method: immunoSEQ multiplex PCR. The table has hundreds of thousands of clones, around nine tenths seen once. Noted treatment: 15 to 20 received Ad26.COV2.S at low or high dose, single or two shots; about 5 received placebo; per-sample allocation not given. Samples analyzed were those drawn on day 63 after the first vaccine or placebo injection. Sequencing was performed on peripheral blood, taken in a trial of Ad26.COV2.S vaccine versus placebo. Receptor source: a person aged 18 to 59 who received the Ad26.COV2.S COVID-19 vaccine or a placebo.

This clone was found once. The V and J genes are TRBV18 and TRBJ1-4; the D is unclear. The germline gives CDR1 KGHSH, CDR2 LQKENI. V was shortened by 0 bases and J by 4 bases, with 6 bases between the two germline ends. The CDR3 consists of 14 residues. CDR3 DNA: TGTGCCAGCTCACCACCACCGCATAATGAAAAACTGTTTTTT. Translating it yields CASSPPPHNEKLFF. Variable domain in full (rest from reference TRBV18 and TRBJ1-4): NAGVMQNPRHLVRRRGQEARLRCSPMKGHSHVYWYRQLPEEGLKFMVYLQKENIIDESGMPKERFSAEFPKEGPSILRIQQVVRGDSAAYFCASSPPPHNEKLFFGSGTQLSVL.

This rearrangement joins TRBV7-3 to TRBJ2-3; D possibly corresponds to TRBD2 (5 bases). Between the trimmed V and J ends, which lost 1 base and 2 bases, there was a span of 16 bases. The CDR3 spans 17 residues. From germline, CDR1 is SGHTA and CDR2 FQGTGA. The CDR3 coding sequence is TGTGCCAGCAGCTTAAGGGGTCGAGGGCCCATCACAGATACGCAGTATTTT. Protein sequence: CASSLRGRGPITDTQYF.

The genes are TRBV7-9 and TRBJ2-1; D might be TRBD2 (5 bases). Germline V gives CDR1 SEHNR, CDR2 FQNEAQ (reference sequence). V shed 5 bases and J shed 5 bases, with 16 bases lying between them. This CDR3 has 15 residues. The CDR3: CASSRTGGLNNEQFF. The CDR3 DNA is TGTGCCAGCAGCCGTACTGGCGGGCTCAACAATGAGCAGTTCTTC.

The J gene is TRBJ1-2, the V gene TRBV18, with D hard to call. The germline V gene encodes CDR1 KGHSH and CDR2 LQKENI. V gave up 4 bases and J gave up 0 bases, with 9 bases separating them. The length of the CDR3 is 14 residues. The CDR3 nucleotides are TGTGCCAGCTCACGTCGGGAATCTAACTATGGCTACACCTTC. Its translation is CASSRRESNYGYTF.

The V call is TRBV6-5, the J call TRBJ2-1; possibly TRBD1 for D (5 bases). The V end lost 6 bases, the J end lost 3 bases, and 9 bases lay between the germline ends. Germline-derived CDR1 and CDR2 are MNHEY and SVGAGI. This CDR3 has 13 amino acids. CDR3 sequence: CASRTGDYNEQFF. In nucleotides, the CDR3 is TGTGCCAGCAGAACAGGTGACTACAATGAGCAGTTCTTC.

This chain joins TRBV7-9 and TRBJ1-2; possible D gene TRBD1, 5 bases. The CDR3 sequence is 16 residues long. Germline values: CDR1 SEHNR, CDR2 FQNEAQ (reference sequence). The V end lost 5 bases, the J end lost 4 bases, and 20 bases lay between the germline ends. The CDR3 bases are TGTGCCAGCAGCCTTAACACGGGGGTGGGTATCTATGGCTACACCTTC. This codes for CASSLNTGVGIYGYTF.

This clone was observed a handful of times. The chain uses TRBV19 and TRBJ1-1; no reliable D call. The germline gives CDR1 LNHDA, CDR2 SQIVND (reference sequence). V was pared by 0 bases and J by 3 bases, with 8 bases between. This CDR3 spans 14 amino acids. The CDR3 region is CASSIEGRDTEAFF. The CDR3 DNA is TGTGCCAGTAGTATAGAAGGGCGGGACACTGAAGCTTTCTTT.

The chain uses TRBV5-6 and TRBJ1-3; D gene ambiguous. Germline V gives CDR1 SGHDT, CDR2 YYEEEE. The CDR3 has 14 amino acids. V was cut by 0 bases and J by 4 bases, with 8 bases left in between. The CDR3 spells CASSLGRNGNTIYF. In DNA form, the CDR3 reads TGTGCCAGCAGCTTGGGCAGGAACGGAAACACCATATATTTT.

The CDR3: CASSLGQGASTDTQYF. The CDR3 bases are TGCGCCAGCAGCTTAGGACAGGGGGCGAGCACAGATACGCAGTATTTT. The chain recombines TRBV5-1 with TRBJ2-3, with 11 bases aligning to TRBD1. The CDR3 loop spans 16 amino acids. Germline lookup yields CDR1 SGHRS and CDR2 YFSETQ. The trim removed 2 bases at V and 0 bases at J, leaving 2 bases unmatched.

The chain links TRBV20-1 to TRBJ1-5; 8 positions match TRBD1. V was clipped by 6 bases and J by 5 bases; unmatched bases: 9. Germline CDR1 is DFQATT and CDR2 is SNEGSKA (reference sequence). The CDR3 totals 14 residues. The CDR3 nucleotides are TGCAGTGCAAGTGGACAGGGCATTGATCAGCCCCAGCATTTT. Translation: CSASGQGIDQPQHF.

For the CDR3, the DNA is TGTGCCAGCAGCTTAGGACAGGGGCTTGAAGCTTTCTTT. Translating gives CASSLGQGLEAFF. The J gene is TRBJ1-1, the V gene TRBV5-8; 9 bases map to TRBD1. This CDR3 is 13 amino acids long. Germline-derived CDR1 and CDR2 are SGHTS and YDEGEE. Losses at the gene ends were 2 bases for V and 7 bases for J; bases not matched to a gene: 3.

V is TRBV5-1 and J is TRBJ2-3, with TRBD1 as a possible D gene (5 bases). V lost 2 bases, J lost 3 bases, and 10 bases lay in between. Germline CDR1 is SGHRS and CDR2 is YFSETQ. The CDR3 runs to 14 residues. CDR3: CASSFDRPTDTQYF. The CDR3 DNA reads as TGCGCCAGCAGCTTTGACAGACCTACAGATACGCAGTATTTT.

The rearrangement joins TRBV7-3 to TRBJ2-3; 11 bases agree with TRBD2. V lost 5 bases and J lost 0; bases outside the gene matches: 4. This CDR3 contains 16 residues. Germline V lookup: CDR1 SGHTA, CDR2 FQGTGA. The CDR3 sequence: CASSTSGGGSTDTQYF. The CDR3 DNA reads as TGTGCCAGCAGCACTAGCGGGGGAGGGAGCACAGATACGCAGTATTTT.

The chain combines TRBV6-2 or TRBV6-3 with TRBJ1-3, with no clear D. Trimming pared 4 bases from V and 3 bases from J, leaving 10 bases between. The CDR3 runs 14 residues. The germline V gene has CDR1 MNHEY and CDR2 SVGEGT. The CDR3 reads CASSSPKDGNTIYF. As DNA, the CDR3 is TGTGCCAGCAGTTCCCCCAAGGATGGAAACACCATATATTTT.

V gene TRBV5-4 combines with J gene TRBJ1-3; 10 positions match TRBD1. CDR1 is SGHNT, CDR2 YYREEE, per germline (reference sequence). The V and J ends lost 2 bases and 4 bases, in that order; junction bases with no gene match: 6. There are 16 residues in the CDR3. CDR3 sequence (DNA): TGTGCCAGCAGCTTTCTCGGACAGGGGGACGGAAACACCATATATTTT. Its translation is CASSFLGQGDGNTIYF.

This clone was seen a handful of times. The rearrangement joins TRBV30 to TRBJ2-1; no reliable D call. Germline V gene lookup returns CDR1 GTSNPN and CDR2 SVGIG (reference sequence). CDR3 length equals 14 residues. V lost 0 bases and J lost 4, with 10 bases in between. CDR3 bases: TGTGCCTGGAGTGTACTGGTCCAATACAATGAGCAGTTCTTC. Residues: CAWSVLVQYNEQFF.

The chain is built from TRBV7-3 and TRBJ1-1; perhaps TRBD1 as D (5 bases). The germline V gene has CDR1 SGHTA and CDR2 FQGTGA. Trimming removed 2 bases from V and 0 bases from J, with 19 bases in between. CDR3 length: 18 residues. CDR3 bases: TGTGCCAGCAGCTTATACCCCTTTCTGACAGACATGAACACTGAAGCTTTCTTT. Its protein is CASSLYPFLTDMNTEAFF.

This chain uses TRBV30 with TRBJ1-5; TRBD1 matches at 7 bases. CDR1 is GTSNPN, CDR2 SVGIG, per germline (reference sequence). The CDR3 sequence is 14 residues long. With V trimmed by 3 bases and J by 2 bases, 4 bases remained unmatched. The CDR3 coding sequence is TGTGCCTGGAGCCTCGGGACAGGCAATCAGCCCCAGCATTTT. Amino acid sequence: CAWSLGTGNQPQHF.

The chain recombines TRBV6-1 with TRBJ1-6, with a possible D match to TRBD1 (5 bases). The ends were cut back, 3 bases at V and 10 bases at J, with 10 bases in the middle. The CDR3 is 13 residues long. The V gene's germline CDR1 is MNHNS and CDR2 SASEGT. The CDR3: CASSDQGSSPLHF. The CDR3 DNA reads TGTGCCAGCAGTGATCAGGGTTCATCACCCCTCCACTTT.

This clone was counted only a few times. This chain's CDR3 is CASRGTVNTEAFF. The CDR3 bases are TGTGCCAGCAGGGGGACGGTGAACACTGAAGCTTTCTTT. V usage is TRBV6-5 and J usage is TRBJ1-1; D is perhaps TRBD1 (5 bases). The CDR3 is 13 residues long. Trimming pared 6 bases from V and 0 bases from J, leaving 8 bases between. Looked up from germline, CDR1 is MNHEY and CDR2 is SVGAGI.

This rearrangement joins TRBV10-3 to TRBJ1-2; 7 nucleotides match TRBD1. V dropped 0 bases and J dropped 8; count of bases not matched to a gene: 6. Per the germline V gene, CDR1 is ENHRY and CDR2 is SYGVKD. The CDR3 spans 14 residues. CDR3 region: CAISESGQPRGYTF. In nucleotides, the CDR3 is TGTGCCATCAGTGAGTCGGGACAGCCAAGAGGCTACACCTTC.

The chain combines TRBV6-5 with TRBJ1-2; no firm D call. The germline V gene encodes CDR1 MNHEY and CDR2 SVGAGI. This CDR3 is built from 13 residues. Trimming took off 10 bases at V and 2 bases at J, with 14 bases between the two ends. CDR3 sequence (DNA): TGTGCCACTTGTCCTCGCGACAACTATGGCTACACCTTC. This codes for CATCPRDNYGYTF.

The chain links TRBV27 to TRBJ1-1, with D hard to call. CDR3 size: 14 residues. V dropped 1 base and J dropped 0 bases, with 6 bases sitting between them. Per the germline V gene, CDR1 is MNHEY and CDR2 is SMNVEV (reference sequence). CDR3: CASSLLPVNTEAFF. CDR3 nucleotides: TGTGCCAGCAGTTTATTACCAGTGAACACTGAAGCTTTCTTT.

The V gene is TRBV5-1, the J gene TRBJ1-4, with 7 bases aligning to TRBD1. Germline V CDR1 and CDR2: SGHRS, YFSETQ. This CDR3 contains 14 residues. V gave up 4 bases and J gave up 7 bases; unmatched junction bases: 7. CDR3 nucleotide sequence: TGCGCCAGCAGCACAGGGGAGGGTAGTGAAAAACTGTTTTTT. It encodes CASSTGEGSEKLFF.

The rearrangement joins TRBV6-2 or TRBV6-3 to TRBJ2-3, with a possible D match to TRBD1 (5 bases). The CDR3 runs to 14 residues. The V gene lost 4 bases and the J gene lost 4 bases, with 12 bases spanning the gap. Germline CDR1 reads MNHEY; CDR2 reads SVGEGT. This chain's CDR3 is CASSLGLGPDTQYF. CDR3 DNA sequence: TGTGCCAGCAGTTTGGGGCTAGGGCCAGATACGCAGTATTTT.

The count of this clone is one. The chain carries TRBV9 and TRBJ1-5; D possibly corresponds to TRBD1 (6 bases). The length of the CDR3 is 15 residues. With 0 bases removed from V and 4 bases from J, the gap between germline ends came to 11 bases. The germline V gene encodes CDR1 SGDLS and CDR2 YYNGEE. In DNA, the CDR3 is TGTGCCAGCAGCGTAGGGCAGGGGAATAATCAGCCCCAGCATTTT. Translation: CASSVGQGNNQPQHF.

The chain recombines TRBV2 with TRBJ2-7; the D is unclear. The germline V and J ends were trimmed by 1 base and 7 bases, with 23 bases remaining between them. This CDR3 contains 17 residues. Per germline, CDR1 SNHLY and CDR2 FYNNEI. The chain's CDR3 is CASSEVVKGRHREEQYF. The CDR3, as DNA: TGTGCCAGCAGTGAAGTCGTAAAAGGCAGGCATCGTGAGGAGCAGTACTTC. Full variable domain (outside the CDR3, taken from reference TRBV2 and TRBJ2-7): EPEVTQTPSHQVTQMGQEVILRCVPISNHLYFYWYRQILGQKVEFLVSFYNNEISEKSEIFDDQFSVERPDGSNFTLKIRSTKLEDSAMYFCASSEVVKGRHREEQYFGPGTRLTVT.

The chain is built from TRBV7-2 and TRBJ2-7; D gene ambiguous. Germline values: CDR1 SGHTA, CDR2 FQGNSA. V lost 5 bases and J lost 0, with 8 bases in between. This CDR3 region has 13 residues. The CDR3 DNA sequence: TGTGCCAGCAGCAGGGCACCCTCCTACGAGCAGTACTTC. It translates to CASSRAPSYEQYF.

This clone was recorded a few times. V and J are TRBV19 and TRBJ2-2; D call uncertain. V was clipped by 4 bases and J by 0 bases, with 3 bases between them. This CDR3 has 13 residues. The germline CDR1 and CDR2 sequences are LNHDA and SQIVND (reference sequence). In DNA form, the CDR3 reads TGTGCCAGTAGTAACCCGAACACCGGGGAGCTGTTTTTT. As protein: CASSNPNTGELFF.